The T cell receptor (beta chain) described here comes from a study of T-cell reconstitution after alpha-beta-depleted transplantation in children. General observations from the study: One year post-transplant, T-cell counts and diversity were largely derived from T cells produced anew.

Unique molecular identifiers were incorporated into the prepared TCRbeta library. TCRdb processed the PCR reads anew with MiXCR; each CDR3 protein has one entry. The sample lists 250,000 to 300,000 distinct CDR3 sequences, nearly 8% occurring once. There are 17 residues in the CDR3. Germline V lookup: CDR1 MDHEN, CDR2 SYDVKM. V lost 5 bases and J lost 1; bases outside the gene matches: 8. This clonotype was recorded a few times. The antigen is undetermined. The input for sequencing was peripheral blood, taken 360 days after TCRalphabeta/CD19-depleted stem cell transplant. The chain recombines TRBV28 with TRBJ2-3; 11 nucleotides agree with TRBD2. The source of this sequence is a female patient under 10 years old who had a stem cell transplant for Fanconi anemia, so the T cells may come from the graft donor. Written as DNA, the CDR3 is TGTGCCAGCAGTCGGCCCCCGACTAGCGGGGGCACAGATACGCAGTATTTT. This sequence encodes CASSRPPTSGGTDTQYF.